These 20 T cell receptor beta chains share one sample of origin, sequenced in a study of blood T cells in healthy people across ages. The use of a sample-barcoded 5' primer and a J-beta primer mix characterized a second PCR of roughly 7 to 12 cycles. TCRdb reprocessed the 5' RACE reads via MiXCR and lists one record per CDR3 protein. The sample shows about 800,000 distinct CDR3 sequences, 55% to 75% of them seen only once. Sequencing used blood. These receptor sequences come from a man aged 30 to 39 in good health.

V is TRBV2 and J is TRBJ1-2; D might be TRBD1 (6 bases). This CDR3 contains 13 residues. CDR1 and CDR2 (germline): SNHLY, FYNNEI. V was trimmed by 4 bases and J by 3 bases, leaving 9 bases between them. CDR3 region: CASSAKGDYGYTF. The CDR3 DNA is TGTGCCAGCAGTGCAAAGGGGGACTATGGCTACACCTTC.

This chain uses TRBV7-2 with TRBJ2-3; D call uncertain. Germline loops: CDR1 SGHTA, CDR2 FQGNSA. The CDR3 runs to 14 residues. The V gene lost 0 bases and the J gene lost 4 bases, with 8 bases spanning the gap. CDR3 DNA: TGTGCCAGCAGCTTAGCTGGGTCTGCAGATACGCAGTATTTT. Protein: CASSLAGSADTQYF.

The CDR3 loop reads CAISGQENTEAFF. The CDR3 nucleotides are TGTGCCATCAGTGGACAAGAGAACACTGAAGCTTTCTTT. V usage is TRBV10-3 and J usage is TRBJ1-1, with D unresolved. This CDR3 is built from 13 residues. Trimming removed 4 bases from V and 1 base from J, with 7 bases in between. In germline, CDR1 is ENHRY, CDR2 SYGVKD.

This clonotype was found a few times. The chain combines TRBV20-1 with TRBJ2-3, with 7 bases matching TRBD2. There are 13 residues in the CDR3. Germline CDR1 and CDR2: DFQATT and SNEGSKA (reference sequence). The V gene end was trimmed by 8 bases and the J gene end by 3 bases; junction bases not matched to a gene: 8. The CDR3 DNA reads as TGCAGTCCCCTTGCGGGAGTAACAGATACGCAGTATTTT. This translates into CSPLAGVTDTQYF.

The chain joins TRBV20-1 to TRBJ2-7; 10 nucleotides align to TRBD1. After removal of 3 bases from V and 4 bases from J, the junction contained 3 bases not matched to a gene. Germline assignment: CDR1 DFQATT and CDR2 SNEGSKA (reference sequence). This CDR3 contains 13 residues. CDR3 nucleotides: TGCAGTGCTAGTGGACAGGGGGTGTACGAGCAGTACTTC. This sequence encodes CSASGQGVYEQYF.

The chain uses TRBV12-3 or TRBV12-4 and TRBJ2-4; D call uncertain. Trimming stripped 3 bases from V and 0 bases from J, with 9 bases between. The CDR3 length is 15 residues. The CDR3 DNA follows: TGTGCCAGCAGTTTGGGAATACTAGCCAAAAACATTCAGTACTTC. Its protein is CASSLGILAKNIQYF.

This clonotype was counted only a few times. The chain joins TRBV4-1 to TRBJ1-2, with D possibly TRBD1 on 6 matching bases. This CDR3 comprises 18 residues. Per the germline V gene, CDR1 is MGHRA and CDR2 is YSYEKL. V was pared by 0 bases and J by 3 bases, with 20 bases between. The CDR3 here is CASSQEGQFYTGDYGYTF. CDR3 coding DNA: TGCGCCAGCAGCCAAGAAGGACAGTTTTACACGGGGGACTATGGCTACACCTTC.

The rearrangement links TRBV18 to TRBJ2-5; either TRBD1 or TRBD2 may supply D (5 bases each). The closer fit of TRBJ2-7 to the DNA end suggests the J call may be wrong. The germline V gene encodes CDR1 KGHSH and CDR2 LQKENI. CDR3 length: 14 amino acids. Here the CDR3 reads CASSLAPGRGEQYF. The CDR3 coding sequence is TGTGCCAGCTCACTCGCCCCGGGACGCGGCGAGCAGTACTTC.

This clonotype showed up just once. The CDR3: CASSVRGSQIGYTF. The CDR3 bases are TGCGCCAGCAGCGTAAGGGGCAGTCAAATCGGCTACACCTTC. This rearrangement joins TRBV4-3 to TRBJ1-2, with D possibly being TRBD1 (5 bases). The germline V gene has CDR1 LGHNA and CDR2 YSLEER. V was cut by 5 bases and J by 8 bases, with 18 bases left in between. There are 14 residues in the CDR3.

The chain joins TRBV2 to TRBJ1-1; D unresolved. Germline V lookup: CDR1 SNHLY, CDR2 FYNNEI. The CDR3 sequence is 11 residues long. V lost 3 bases, J lost 8 bases, and 7 bases lay in between. The CDR3 DNA is TGTGCCAGCAGTGAGGCGGAAGAAGCTTTCTTT. Protein: CASSEAEEAFF. The whole variable domain, remainder taken from reference TRBV2 and TRBJ1-1, is EPEVTQTPSHQVTQMGQEVILRCVPISNHLYFYWYRQILGQKVEFLVSFYNNEISEKSEIFDDQFSVERPDGSNFTLKIRSTKLEDSAMYFCASSEAEEAFFGQGTRLTVV.

The chain recombines TRBV12-3 or TRBV12-4 with TRBJ2-3, with no clear D. The CDR3 totals 14 residues. The V end lost 3 bases, the J end lost 6 bases, and 13 bases lay between the germline ends. The CDR3 protein is CASSLSLQADTQYF. CDR3 coding DNA: TGTGCCAGCAGTTTGTCACTGCAGGCGGATACGCAGTATTTT.

The chain couples TRBV6-2 or TRBV6-3 to TRBJ1-5; D perhaps matches TRBD1 (6 bases). The germline V gene encodes CDR1 MNHEY and CDR2 SVGEGT. This CDR3 region has 15 residues. Trimming removed 0 bases from V and 7 bases from J, with 13 bases in between. CDR3 nucleotide sequence: TGTGCCAGCAGTTACTCCGGAGGGGGTGGCCAGCCCCAGCATTTT. Protein: CASSYSGGGGQPQHF.

This clonotype was picked up a small number of times. The chain has TRBV29-1 and TRBJ2-1; 7 positions match TRBD2. The ends lost 4 bases at V and 4 bases at J; junction bases unmatched: 7. Germline-derived CDR1 and CDR2 are SQVTM and ANQGSEA. The CDR3 totals 14 residues. The CDR3 DNA sequence: TGCAGCGTTGGGGGACTATGGGATTACAATGAGCAGTTCTTC. Encoded protein: CSVGGLWDYNEQFF.

The chain links TRBV20-1 to TRBJ2-7; 7 nucleotides agree with TRBD2. CDR1 and CDR2 (germline): DFQATT, SNEGSKA (reference sequence). The CDR3 contains 13 residues. V lost 5 bases and J lost 2; bases outside the gene matches: 6. CDR3 nucleotide sequence: TGCAGTGCTGGGCCTAGCGGAGCCTACGAGCAGTACTTC. It specifies CSAGPSGAYEQYF.

The J gene is TRBJ2-5, the V gene TRBV29-1; 11 bases align to TRBD2. This CDR3 is 16 amino acids long. V lost 3 bases and J lost 0; bases outside the gene matches: 6. Germline V gives CDR1 SQVTM, CDR2 ANQGSEA. CDR3 sequence reads: CSVENIAGGHQETQYF. CDR3 bases: TGCAGCGTTGAGAACATAGCGGGGGGGCACCAAGAGACCCAGTACTTC.

V is TRBV15 and J is TRBJ2-4, with TRBD1 matching 10 bases. TRBJ2-7 explains the end of the DNA better; the J call may be wrong. This CDR3 region has 15 residues. CDR1 and CDR2 from the germline V gene are LNHNV and YYDKDF (reference sequence). The CDR3 sequence is CATSRVGQGDDEQYF. The CDR3 bases are TGTGCCACCAGCAGAGTCGGACAGGGGGATGACGAGCAGTACTTC.

This clonotype was observed once. The chain employs TRBV3-1 and TRBJ2-7; 10 positions match TRBD2. The CDR3 is 16 residues long. The ends lost 0 bases at V and 2 bases at J; junction bases unmatched: 4. Per germline, CDR1 LGHDT and CDR2 YNNKEL (reference sequence). The CDR3 nucleotides read TGTGCCAGCAGCCAAGACGGAGCGGGGGGGGCCTACGAGCAGTACTTC. It yields the protein CASSQDGAGGAYEQYF.

V and J are TRBV15 and TRBJ1-4; D remains ambiguous. The CDR3 length is 13 residues. V dropped 0 bases and J dropped 8 bases, with 7 bases sitting between them. Germline V lookup: CDR1 LNHNV, CDR2 YYDKDF (reference sequence). DNA for the CDR3: TGTGCCACCAGCAGAGATCCGGGGGAAAAACTGTTTTTT. Translation gives CATSRDPGEKLFF.

This clonotype was counted a few times. The genes are TRBV29-1 and TRBJ2-7; possibly TRBD2 for D (5 bases). The germline V gene encodes CDR1 SQVTM and CDR2 ANQGSEA. The ends were cut back, 4 bases at V and 3 bases at J, with 13 bases in the middle. CDR3 length: 13 residues. DNA for the CDR3: TGCAGCGTTGTGATTGAGGGTAGCTACGAGCAGTACTTC. Its translation: CSVVIEGSYEQYF.

In the case of this clonotype: The junction and the germline gene differ at one end; a read error may be behind it. The CDR3 nucleotides read TGTGCCAGCAGCTTTCCCGGGGATACTAATTATGGCTACACCTTC. This encodes CASSFPGDTNYGYTF. V is TRBV11-2 and J is TRBJ1-2; no definite D call. CDR1 SGHAT and CDR2 FQNNGV come from the germline V gene. There are 15 residues in the CDR3. The whole variable domain, filled in from reference TRBV11-2 and TRBJ1-2, reads EAGVAQSPRYKIIEKRQSVAFWCNPISGHATLYWYQQILGQGPKLLIQFQNNGVVDDSQLPKDRFSAERLKGVDSTLKIQPAKLEDSAVYLCASSFPGDTNYGYTFGSGTRLTVV.